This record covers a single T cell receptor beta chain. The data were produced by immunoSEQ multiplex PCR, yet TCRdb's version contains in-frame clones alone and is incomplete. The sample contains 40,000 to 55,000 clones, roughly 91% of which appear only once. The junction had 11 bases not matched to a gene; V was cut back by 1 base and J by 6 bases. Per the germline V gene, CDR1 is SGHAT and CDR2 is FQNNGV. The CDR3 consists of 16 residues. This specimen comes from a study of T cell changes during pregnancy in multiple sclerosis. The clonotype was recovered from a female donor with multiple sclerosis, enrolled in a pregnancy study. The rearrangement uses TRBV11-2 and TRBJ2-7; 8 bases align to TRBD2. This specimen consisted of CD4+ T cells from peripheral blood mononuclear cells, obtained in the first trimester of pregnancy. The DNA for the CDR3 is TGTGCCAGCAGCTTAGGCCCGTCGGGGGGGGGCAGCGAGCAGTACTTC. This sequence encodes CASSLGPSGGGSEQYF.